The entry below describes one TCR beta chain. The sequence runs out 3 residues before the end of the CDR3; the remainder is reconstructed from the germline J gene. MY09/MY11 PCR detected cervical HPV DNA; dot-blot assigned genotypes. Clones were sequenced by immunoSEQ multiplex PCR, and TCRdb holds only the in-frame ones, with some missing. This repertoire includes some 14,000 clones. This entry comes from a study of T cells in women clearing cervical HPV infection. Study summary: Controls' single incident HPV16 infection cleared within 12 months without precancer. Case blood was drawn a median approximately five months after lesion detection.

This CDR3 has 14 residues. J was trimmed by 9 bases and V by 5 bases; bases with no gene match: 10. The germline V gene encodes CDR1 SGHTA and CDR2 FQGTGA. This sequence originates from a woman aged 18 to 69 with a cervical HPV16 infection that either progressed to CIN3+ or cleared (not recorded which). Sequencing used blood buffy coat. This chain uses TRBV7-3 with TRBJ2-1, with 7 positions matching TRBD2. The CDR3 loop is CASSPRESSGEQFF. The sequenced CDR3 bases are TGTGCCAGCAGCCCGCGGGAGTCAAGCGGTGAG.